This T cell receptor (beta chain) was profiled in a study of control samples from healthy donors and cancer patients. Here immunoSEQ multiplex PCR was the method, and the copy in TCRdb shows in-frame clones only, minus some. The data contain about 150,000 clones, 93% of them seen just once; the ten biggest clones take up 5% to 7%. V was trimmed by 3 bases and J by 2 bases, leaving 7 bases between them. CDR3 length: 13 amino acids. The V gene's germline CDR1 is SEHNR and CDR2 FQNEAQ (reference sequence). The gene calls are TRBV7-9 and TRBJ1-2; possibly TRBD1 for D (5 bases). The clonotype originates from a man aged 18-30 years in good health. The source material was blood. The CDR3 region has the DNA TGTGCCAGCAGCTTTCAGGGAAACTATGGCTACACCTTC. This encodes CASSFQGNYGYTF. Together with reference TRBV7-9 and TRBJ1-2, the CDR3 gives the full variable domain: DTGVSQNPRHKITKRGQNVTFRCDPISEHNRLYWYRQTLGQGPEFLTYFQNEAQLEKSRLLSDRFSAERPKGSFSTLEIQRTEQGDSAMYLCASSFQGNYGYTFGSGTRLTVV.